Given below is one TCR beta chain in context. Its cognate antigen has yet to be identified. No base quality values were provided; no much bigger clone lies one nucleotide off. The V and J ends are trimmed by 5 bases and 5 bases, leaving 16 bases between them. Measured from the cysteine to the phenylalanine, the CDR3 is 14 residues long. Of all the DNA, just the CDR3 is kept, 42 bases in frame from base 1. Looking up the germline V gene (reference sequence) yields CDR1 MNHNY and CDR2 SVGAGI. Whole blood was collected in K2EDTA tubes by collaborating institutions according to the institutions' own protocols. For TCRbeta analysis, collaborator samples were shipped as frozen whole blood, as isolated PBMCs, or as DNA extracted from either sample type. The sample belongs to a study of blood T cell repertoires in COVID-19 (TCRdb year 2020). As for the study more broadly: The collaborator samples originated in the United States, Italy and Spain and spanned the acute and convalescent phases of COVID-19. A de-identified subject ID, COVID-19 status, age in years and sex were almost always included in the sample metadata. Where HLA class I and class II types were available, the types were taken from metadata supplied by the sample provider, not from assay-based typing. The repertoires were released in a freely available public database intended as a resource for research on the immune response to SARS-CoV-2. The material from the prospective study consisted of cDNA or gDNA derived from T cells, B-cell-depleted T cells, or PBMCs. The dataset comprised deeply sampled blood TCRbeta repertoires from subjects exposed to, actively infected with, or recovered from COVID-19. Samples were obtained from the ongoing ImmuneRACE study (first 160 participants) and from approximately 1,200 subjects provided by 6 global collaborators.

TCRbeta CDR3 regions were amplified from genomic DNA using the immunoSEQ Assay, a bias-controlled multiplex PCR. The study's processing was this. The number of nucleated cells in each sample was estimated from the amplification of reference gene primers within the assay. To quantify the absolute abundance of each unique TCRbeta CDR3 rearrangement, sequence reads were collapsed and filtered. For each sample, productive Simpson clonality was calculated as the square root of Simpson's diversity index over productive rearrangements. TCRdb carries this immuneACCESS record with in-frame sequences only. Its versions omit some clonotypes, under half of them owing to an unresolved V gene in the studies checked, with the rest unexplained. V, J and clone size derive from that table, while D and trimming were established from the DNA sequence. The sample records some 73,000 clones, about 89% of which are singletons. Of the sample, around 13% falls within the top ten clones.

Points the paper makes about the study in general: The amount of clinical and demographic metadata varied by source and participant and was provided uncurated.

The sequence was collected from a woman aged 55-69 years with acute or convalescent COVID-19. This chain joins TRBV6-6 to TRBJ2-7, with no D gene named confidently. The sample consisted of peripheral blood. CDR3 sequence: CASSRSTFTDEQYF. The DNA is TGTGCCAGCAGTCGATCTACTTTTACGGACGAGCAGTACTTC.